This TCR beta chain was recovered during a study of OX40 agonist ivuxolimab in advanced cancers. V was shortened by 4 bases and J by 3 bases, with 9 bases between the two germline ends. Germline CDR1 is SEHNR and CDR2 is FQNEAQ (reference sequence). This CDR3 contains 13 residues. This clone is medium-sized (0.01 to 0.1%) by share. Assay: immunoSEQ multiplex PCR; the TCRdb copy retains only in-frame clones and omits some. The sample contains about 9,500 clones, about 66% of which appear only once. The receptor comes from an adult with an advanced solid tumor such as melanoma, head and neck, liver or kidney cancer. Sequences were derived from CD4+ or CD8+ T cells sorted from blood, sampled in a trial of the OX40 agonist ivuxolimab. V gene TRBV7-9 combines with J gene TRBJ1-2; no clear D gene. CDR3 amino acids: CASSSVGHYGYTF. Written as DNA, the CDR3 is TGTGCCAGCAGCTCCGTTGGGCACTATGGCTACACCTTC.